A selection of T cell receptor beta chains follows, all from one sample in a study of PD-L1 blockade in urothelial cancer. Measured with immunoSEQ multiplex PCR; TCRdb has only the in-frame clones, and not every one. Of approximately 50,000 clones in the sample, around four fifths are singletons; the top ten hold 1% to 1.5%. The source material was PBMCs, sampled around atezolizumab (anti-PD-L1) treatment. These receptor sequences come from a man between 45 and 60 years old with urothelial cancer. CDR3s include the opening cysteine and the closing phenylalanine or tryptophan. The D gene is left open where the match is weak. Expanded clones get a size class; other rows say once, few or many, or leave the size out.

D: NA; J: TRBJ2-7; size: once; V: TRBV27; DNA: TGTGCCAGCAAGAACTCGCAGGGCTCCTACGAGCAGTACTTC; CDR3: CASKNSQGSYEQYF
D: NA; J: TRBJ1-5; size: NA; V: TRBV27; DNA: TGTGCCAGCAGTTTAATCGGGGGGACTGCCGGCGTTCAGCCCCAGCATTTT; CDR3: CASSLIGGTAGVQPQHF
D: TRBD1; J: TRBJ2-7; size: NA; V: TRBV6-5; DNA: TGTGCCAGCAGAGCAGGGACAGGGCCTCTTGGCGAGCAGTACTTC; CDR3: CASRAGTGPLGEQYF
D: TRBD2; J: TRBJ2-7; size: NA; V: TRBV4-1; DNA: TGCGCCAGCAGCCTAGCGGGAACCTACGAGCAGTACTTC; CDR3: CASSLAGTYEQYF
D: TRBD1; J: TRBJ1-4; size: once; V: TRBV30; DNA: TGTGCCTGGAGCGCCGGGACAGGGACCCAAAAACTGTTTTTT; CDR3: CAWSAGTGTQKLFF
D: TRBD2; J: TRBJ2-1; size: NA; V: TRBV29-1; DNA: TGCAGCGTTGAAAAGAGACTAGCGGTCAATGAGCAGTTCTTC; CDR3: CSVEKRLAVNEQFF
D: TRBD1; J: TRBJ1-1; size: NA; V: TRBV12-5; DNA: TGTGCTAGTGCCAAAGCAGGGGGCCAGAACACTGAAGCTTTCTTT; CDR3: CASAKAGGQNTEAFF
D: NA; J: TRBJ2-4; size: NA; V: TRBV6-5; DNA: TGTGCCAGCAGTTATGGAGGAAACATTCAGTACTTC; CDR3: CASSYGGNIQYF
D: NA; J: TRBJ1-3; size: NA; V: TRBV2; DNA: TGTGCCAGCAGTTACCTATCTGGAAACACCATATATTTT; CDR3: CASSYLSGNTIYF
D: TRBD2; J: TRBJ2-7; size: NA; V: TRBV27; DNA: TGTGCCAGCAGTTTATCGACGTTAGCGGGAGCTGGGGGCTACGAGCAGTACTTC; CDR3: CASSLSTLAGAGGYEQYF
D: NA; J: TRBJ2-3; size: NA; V: TRBV2; DNA: TGTGCCAGCAGCGGACAGAGAGATACGCAGTATTTT; CDR3: CASSGQRDTQYF
D: TRBD1; J: TRBJ2-2; size: NA; V: TRBV19; DNA: TGTGCCAGTAGTCTGGGGACAGGGCTTCGAGGGGAGCTGTTTTTT; CDR3: CASSLGTGLRGELFF
D: NA; J: TRBJ1-2; size: NA; V: TRBV12-5; DNA: TGTGCTAGTGGTCTAAATAGTGGGGGGGGAAATGGCTACACCTTC; CDR3: CASGLNSGGGNGYTF
D: TRBD1; J: TRBJ2-7; size: NA; V: TRBV7-2; DNA: TGTGCCAGCAGCTTAAGGGACAGGGCCTACGAGCAGTACTTC; CDR3: CASSLRDRAYEQYF
D: NA; J: TRBJ2-7; size: NA; V: TRBV2; DNA: TGTGCCAGCAGTGAAAGGGTTAGTGGGCTAGCTCTAAACTACGAGCAGTACTTC; CDR3: CASSERVSGLALNYEQYF
D: TRBD2; J: TRBJ2-7; size: NA; V: TRBV11-1; DNA: TGTGCCAGCAGCCCAACGGTACTAGCGGGGGAATACGAGCAGTACTTC; CDR3: CASSPTVLAGEYEQYF
D: NA; J: TRBJ2-3; size: few; V: TRBV19; DNA: TGTGCCAGTAGTAGGTCGCCTAGGGATACGCAGTATTTT; CDR3: CASSRSPRDTQYF
D: NA; J: TRBJ2-1; size: NA; V: TRBV30; DNA: TGTGCCTGGGGTCGACTTGTCTACAATGAGCAGTTCTTC; CDR3: CAWGRLVYNEQFF
D: NA; J: TRBJ1-5; size: NA; V: TRBV5-5; DNA: TGTGCCAGCAGCCGGGTCTATAGCAATCAGCCCCAGCATTTT; CDR3: CASSRVYSNQPQHF
D: TRBD2; J: TRBJ2-2; size: NA; V: TRBV27; DNA: TGTGCCAGCCGTCTAGCGGGCCGCACCGGGGAGCTGTTTTTT; CDR3: CASRLAGRTGELFF
D: TRBD2; J: TRBJ2-1; size: NA; V: TRBV18; DNA: TGTGCCAGCTCACCACCGGGACTAGCGGGACCTAGCCTCTTC; CDR3: CASSPPGLAGPSLF
D: TRBD1; J: TRBJ2-1; size: NA; V: TRBV4-1; DNA: TGCGCCAGCAGCCAGTTTGACAGGGGATCCTACAATGAGCAGTTCTTC; CDR3: CASSQFDRGSYNEQFF
D: TRBD1; J: TRBJ2-7; size: few; V: TRBV28; DNA: TGTGCCGGACAAAGGGGGCGCGAGCAGTACTTC; CDR3: CAGQRGREQYF
D: TRBD2; J: TRBJ2-5; size: NA; V: TRBV9; DNA: TGTGCCAGCAGCATGGGGACTAGTCTGGTAGAGACCCAGTACTTC; CDR3: CASSMGTSLVETQYF
D: NA; J: TRBJ2-7; size: NA; V: TRBV4-2; DNA: TGTGCCAGCAGCCACGAGGCATACGAGCAGTACTTC; CDR3: CASSHEAYEQYF
D: NA; J: TRBJ1-3; size: NA; V: TRBV19; DNA: TGTGCCAGTTCCCCACGATGGCAGGCCTCTGGAAACACCATATATTTT; CDR3: CASSPRWQASGNTIYF
D: TRBD2; J: TRBJ2-5; size: NA; V: TRBV5-1; DNA: TGCGCCAGCAGCTTGGGGCTAGCGGGGCAAGAGACCCAGTACTTC; CDR3: CASSLGLAGQETQYF
D: NA; J: TRBJ2-5; size: few; V: TRBV5-4; DNA: TGTGCCAGCAGCAAAGGGAGCGGAGAGACCCAGTACTTC; CDR3: CASSKGSGETQYF
D: TRBD2; J: TRBJ2-1; size: few; V: TRBV9; DNA: TGTGCCAGCAGCGTAGTTTTAGCGGGGGCCTACAATGAGCAGTTCTTC; CDR3: CASSVVLAGAYNEQFF
D: NA; J: TRBJ1-1; size: NA; V: TRBV12-5; DNA: TGTGCTAGTGGTTTTAGCAGGGGAGCTTTCTTT; CDR3: CASGFSRGAFF
D: NA; J: TRBJ1-6; size: NA; V: TRBV6-5; DNA: TGTGCCAGCAGTTACTCGGGCAGTTTTGGGTCACCCCTCCACTTT; CDR3: CASSYSGSFGSPLHF
D: NA; J: TRBJ2-1; size: NA; V: TRBV7-2; DNA: TGTGCCAGCAGCCGAAACAGGGTGGGGTATGGGGATGAGCAGTTCTTC; CDR3: CASSRNRVGYGDEQFF
D: TRBD2; J: TRBJ2-7; size: NA; V: TRBV5-4; DNA: TGTGCCGTAGCGGGAGGGCCCGTCTACGAGCAGTACTTC; CDR3: CAVAGGPVYEQYF
D: NA; J: TRBJ2-5; size: NA; V: TRBV5-1; DNA: TGCGCCAGCAGCTATGACGGGGTGGGGGAGACCCAGTACTTC; CDR3: CASSYDGVGETQYF
D: TRBD1; J: TRBJ2-7; size: NA; V: TRBV6-6; DNA: TGTGCCAGCAGACCCGGGGACAGGGCATACGAGCAGTACTTC; CDR3: CASRPGDRAYEQYF
D: TRBD1; J: TRBJ2-7; size: NA; V: TRBV27; DNA: TGTGCCAGCAGTTTTCGACAGGGACCCTACGAGCAGTACTTC; CDR3: CASSFRQGPYEQYF
D: NA; J: TRBJ2-5; size: NA; V: TRBV5-1; DNA: TGCGCCAGCAGCCCCGGACACGAGGAAGAGACCCAGTACTTC; CDR3: CASSPGHEEETQYF
D: NA; J: TRBJ1-5; size: NA; V: TRBV11-2; DNA: TGTGCCAGCAGCTTAGGGTTACAGGGTGGCAATCAGCCCCAGCATTTT; CDR3: CASSLGLQGGNQPQHF
D: TRBD1; J: TRBJ1-2; size: NA; V: TRBV30; DNA: TGTGCCTGGGATCCCGGGACAGCAACCGGGTATGGCTACACCTTC; CDR3: CAWDPGTATGYGYTF
D: NA; J: TRBJ1-1; size: NA; V: TRBV4-1; DNA: TGCGCCAGCAGCCAAAGGATGTTACGGGGGGCGAGGGACACTGAAGCTTTCTTT; CDR3: CASSQRMLRGARDTEAFF
D: NA; J: TRBJ1-1; size: NA; V: TRBV18; DNA: TGTGCCAGCTCGCCGAGGGAGCCTGAAGCTTTCTTT; CDR3: CASSPREPEAFF
D: TRBD2; J: TRBJ2-1; size: NA; V: TRBV5-1; DNA: TGCGCCAGCAAGACTAGCGCGACCGGGGATGAGCAGTTCTTC; CDR3: CASKTSATGDEQFF
D: TRBD1; J: TRBJ1-2; size: NA; V: TRBV9; DNA: TGTGCCAGCAGCCCTCAATCCGGACAGGGCTATGGCTACACCTTC; CDR3: CASSPQSGQGYGYTF
D: NA; J: TRBJ2-4; size: once; V: TRBV5-4; DNA: TGTGCCAGCAGCTTGGGGAGAGAGCGGAACATTCAGTACTTC; CDR3: CASSLGRERNIQYF
D: TRBD1; J: TRBJ2-7; size: NA; V: TRBV28; DNA: TGTGCCAGCAATATAAATTCGGGACAGGGGGCGTTCGAGCAGTACTTC; CDR3: CASNINSGQGAFEQYF
D: TRBD1; J: TRBJ2-5; size: NA; V: TRBV2; DNA: TGTGCCAGCAGTGAGGACAGGACGCCGGCTACCCAGTACTTC; CDR3: CASSEDRTPATQYF